What follows is one T cell receptor (beta chain) and its context. Trimming at V came to 4 bases and at J to 5 bases, leaving 9 bases not matched to a gene. Germline loops: CDR1 SGHKS, CDR2 YYEKEE (reference sequence). The CDR3 has 16 amino acids. The sample originates from a study of cytomegalovirus exposure and HLA in healthy donors. PCR used 60 Vbeta primers and 13 Jbeta primers. The repertoire was sequenced with immunoSEQ multiplex PCR; TCRdb's copy has only in-frame clones and lacks some. The sample yields under 70,000 clones, approximately 70% seen once. The chain has TRBV5-5 and TRBJ2-5; TRBD1 matches at 12 bases. The sequence was obtained from a woman aged 55-75 years in good health and CMV-seropositive. The sequencing sample was made of PBMCs. The CDR3 region is CASSPAGGTGGETQYF. The CDR3 DNA reads TGTGCCAGCAGCCCTGCCGGTGGGACAGGGGGCGAGACCCAGTACTTC.